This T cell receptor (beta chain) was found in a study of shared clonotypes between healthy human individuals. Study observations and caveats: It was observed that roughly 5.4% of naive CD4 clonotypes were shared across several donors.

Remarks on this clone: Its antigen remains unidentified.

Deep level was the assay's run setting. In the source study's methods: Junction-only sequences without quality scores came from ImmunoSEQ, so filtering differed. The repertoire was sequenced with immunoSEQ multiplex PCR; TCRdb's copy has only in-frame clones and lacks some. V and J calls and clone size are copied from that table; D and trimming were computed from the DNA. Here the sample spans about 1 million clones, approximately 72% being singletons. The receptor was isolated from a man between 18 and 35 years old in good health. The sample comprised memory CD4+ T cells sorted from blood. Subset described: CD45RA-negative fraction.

The CDR3 here is CASSRTDNTEAFF. The CDR3 DNA reads as TGTGCCAGCTCACGGACAGATAACACTGAAGCTTTCTTT. The chain is built from TRBV18 and TRBJ1-1; maybe TRBD1 (6 bases). The germline V gene has CDR1 KGHSH and CDR2 LQKENI. The germline V and J ends were trimmed by 4 bases and 2 bases, with 8 bases remaining between them. The CDR3 has 13 amino acids.